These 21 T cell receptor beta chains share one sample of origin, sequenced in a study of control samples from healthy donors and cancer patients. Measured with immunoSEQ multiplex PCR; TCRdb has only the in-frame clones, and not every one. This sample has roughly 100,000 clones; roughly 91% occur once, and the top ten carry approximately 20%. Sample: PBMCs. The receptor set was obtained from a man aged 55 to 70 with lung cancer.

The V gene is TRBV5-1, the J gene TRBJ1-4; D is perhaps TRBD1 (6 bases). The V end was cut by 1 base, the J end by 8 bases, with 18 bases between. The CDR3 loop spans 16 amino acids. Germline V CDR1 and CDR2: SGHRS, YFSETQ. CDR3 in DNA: TGCGCCAGCAGCTTGATCGTGGGGGGCGGTCGGGAAAAACTGTTTTTT. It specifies CASSLIVGGGREKLFF.

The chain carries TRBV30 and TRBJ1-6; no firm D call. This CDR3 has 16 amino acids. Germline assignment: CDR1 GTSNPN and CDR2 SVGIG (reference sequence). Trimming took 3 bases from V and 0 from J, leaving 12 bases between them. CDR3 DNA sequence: TGTGCCTGGAGCGCAGTCGGGAGCTCCTATAATTCACCCCTCCACTTT. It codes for CAWSAVGSSYNSPLHF.

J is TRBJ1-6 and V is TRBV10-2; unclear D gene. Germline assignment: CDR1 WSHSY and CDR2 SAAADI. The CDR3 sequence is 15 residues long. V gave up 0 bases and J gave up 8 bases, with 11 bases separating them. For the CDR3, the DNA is TGCGCCAGCAGTGAGTCCGGGCAGCGAGATTCACCCCTCCACTTT. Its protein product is CASSESGQRDSPLHF.

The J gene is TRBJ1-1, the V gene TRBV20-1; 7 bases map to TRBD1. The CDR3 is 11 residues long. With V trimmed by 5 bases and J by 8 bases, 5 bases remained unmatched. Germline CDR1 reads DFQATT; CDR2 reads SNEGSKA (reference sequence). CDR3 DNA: TGCAGTGCTTTCGGACAGGCAGAAGCTTTCTTT. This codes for CSAFGQAEAFF.

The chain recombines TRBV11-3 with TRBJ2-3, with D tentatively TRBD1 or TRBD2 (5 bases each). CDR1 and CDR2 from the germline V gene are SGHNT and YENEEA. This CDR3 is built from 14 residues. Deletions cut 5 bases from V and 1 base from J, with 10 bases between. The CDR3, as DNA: TGTGCCAGCAGCCGGGACGGAGGCACAGATACGCAGTATTTT. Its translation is CASSRDGGTDTQYF.

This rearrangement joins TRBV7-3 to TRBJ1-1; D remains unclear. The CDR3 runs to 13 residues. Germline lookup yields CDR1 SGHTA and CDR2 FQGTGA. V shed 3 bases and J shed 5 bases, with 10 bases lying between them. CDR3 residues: CASSLSPGTEAFF. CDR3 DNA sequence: TGTGCCAGCAGCTTGAGCCCTGGGACTGAAGCTTTCTTT. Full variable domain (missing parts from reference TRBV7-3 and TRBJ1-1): GAGVSQTPSNKVTEKGKYVELRCDPISGHTALYWYRQSLGQGPEFLIYFQGTGAADDSGLPNDRFFAVRPEGSVSTLKIQRTERGDSAVYLCASSLSPGTEAFFGQGTRLTVV.

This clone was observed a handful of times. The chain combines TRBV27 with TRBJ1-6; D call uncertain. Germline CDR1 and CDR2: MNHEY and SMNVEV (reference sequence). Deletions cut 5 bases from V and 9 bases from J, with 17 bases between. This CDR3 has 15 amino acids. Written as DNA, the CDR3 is TGTGCCAGCAGTCTCCAGCGGAGTTATCCTTCACCCCTCCACTTT. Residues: CASSLQRSYPSPLHF.

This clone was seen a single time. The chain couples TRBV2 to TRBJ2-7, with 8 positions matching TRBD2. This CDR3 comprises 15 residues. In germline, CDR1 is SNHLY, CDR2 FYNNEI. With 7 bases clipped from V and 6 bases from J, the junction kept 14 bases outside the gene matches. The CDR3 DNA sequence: TGTGCCAGCATCCGGGGGGGGACATCCTCGCCCGAGCAGTACTTC. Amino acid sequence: CASIRGGTSSPEQYF.

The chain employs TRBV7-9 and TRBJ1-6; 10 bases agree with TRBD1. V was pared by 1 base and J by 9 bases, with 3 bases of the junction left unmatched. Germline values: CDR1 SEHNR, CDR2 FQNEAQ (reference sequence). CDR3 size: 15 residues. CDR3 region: CASSLDGTGVSPLHF. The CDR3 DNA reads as TGTGCCAGCAGCTTAGACGGGACAGGGGTTTCACCCCTCCACTTT.

The CDR3 sequence: CASSTAMNTEAFF. The CDR3 DNA sequence: TGCGCCAGCAGTACAGCCATGAACACTGAAGCTTTCTTT. The chain couples TRBV5-1 to TRBJ1-1; no firm D call. The germline V gene encodes CDR1 SGHRS and CDR2 YFSETQ. The CDR3 consists of 13 residues. The V gene lost 5 bases and the J gene lost 0 bases, with 8 bases spanning the gap.

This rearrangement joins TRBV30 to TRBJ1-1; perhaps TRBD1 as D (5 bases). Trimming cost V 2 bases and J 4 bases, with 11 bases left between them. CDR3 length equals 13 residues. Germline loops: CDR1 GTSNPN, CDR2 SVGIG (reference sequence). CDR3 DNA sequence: TGTGCCTGGAGTTATAGGGGAGGCACTGAAGCTTTCTTT. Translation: CAWSYRGGTEAFF.

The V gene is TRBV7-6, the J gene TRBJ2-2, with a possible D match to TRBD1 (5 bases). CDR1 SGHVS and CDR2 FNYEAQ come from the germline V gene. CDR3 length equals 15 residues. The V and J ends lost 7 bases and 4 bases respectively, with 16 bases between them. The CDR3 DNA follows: TGTGCCAGCATCGACAGAAGTGGGGTCACCGGGGAGCTGTTTTTT. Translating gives CASIDRSGVTGELFF. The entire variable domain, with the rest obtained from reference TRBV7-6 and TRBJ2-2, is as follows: GAGVSQSPRYKVTKRGQDVALRCDPISGHVSLYWYRQALGQGPEFLTYFNYEAQQDKSGLPNDRFSAERPEGSISTLTIQRTEQRDSAMYRCASIDRSGVTGELFFGEGSRLTVL.

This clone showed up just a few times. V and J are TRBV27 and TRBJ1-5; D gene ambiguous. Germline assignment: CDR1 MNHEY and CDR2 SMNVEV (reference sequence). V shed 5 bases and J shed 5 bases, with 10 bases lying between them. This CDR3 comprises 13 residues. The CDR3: CASSGKADQPQHF. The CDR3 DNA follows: TGTGCCAGCAGTGGGAAGGCCGATCAGCCCCAGCATTTT.

The CDR3 nucleotides read TGTGCCAGCAGCAATTTCGGAGGGGACAGGAATTTTGGCTACACCTTC. Protein: CASSNFGGDRNFGYTF. V gene TRBV21-1 combines with J gene TRBJ1-2; no DNA check was done on the table's D call, TRBD1. TRBV21-1 is a listed pseudogene. The CDR3 extends over 16 amino acids.

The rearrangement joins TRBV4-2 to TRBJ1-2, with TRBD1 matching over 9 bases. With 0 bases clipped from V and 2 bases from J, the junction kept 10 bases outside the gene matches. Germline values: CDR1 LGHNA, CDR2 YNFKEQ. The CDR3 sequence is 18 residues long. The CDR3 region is CASSQETGQGVLNYGYTF. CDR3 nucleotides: TGTGCCAGCAGCCAAGAAACGGGACAGGGAGTGCTCAACTATGGCTACACCTTC.

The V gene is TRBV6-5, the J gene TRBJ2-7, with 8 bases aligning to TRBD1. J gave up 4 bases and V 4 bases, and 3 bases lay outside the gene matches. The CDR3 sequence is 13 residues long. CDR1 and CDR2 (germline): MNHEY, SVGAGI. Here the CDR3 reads CASSFDRGYEQYF. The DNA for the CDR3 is TGTGCCAGCAGTTTCGACAGGGGTTACGAGCAGTACTTC.

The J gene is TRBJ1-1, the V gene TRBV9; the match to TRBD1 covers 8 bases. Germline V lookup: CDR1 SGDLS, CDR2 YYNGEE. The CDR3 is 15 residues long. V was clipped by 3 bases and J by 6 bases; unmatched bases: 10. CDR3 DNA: TGTGCCAGCAGCGGCAGGGGGCGCGAAGTCGCTGAAGCTTTCTTT. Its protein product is CASSGRGREVAEAFF. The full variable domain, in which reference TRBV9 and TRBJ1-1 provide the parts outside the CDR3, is DSGVTQTPKHLITATGQRVTLRCSPRSGDLSVYWYQQSLDQGLQFLIQYYNGEERAKGNILERFSAQQFPDLHSELNLSSLELGDSALYFCASSGRGREVAEAFFGQGTRLTVV.

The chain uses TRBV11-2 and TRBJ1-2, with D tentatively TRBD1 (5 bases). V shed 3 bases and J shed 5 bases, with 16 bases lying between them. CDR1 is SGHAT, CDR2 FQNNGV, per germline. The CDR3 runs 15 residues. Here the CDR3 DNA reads TGTGCCAGCAGCTTGGTCAGGGCAGGCGATTATGGCTACACCTTC. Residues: CASSLVRAGDYGYTF.

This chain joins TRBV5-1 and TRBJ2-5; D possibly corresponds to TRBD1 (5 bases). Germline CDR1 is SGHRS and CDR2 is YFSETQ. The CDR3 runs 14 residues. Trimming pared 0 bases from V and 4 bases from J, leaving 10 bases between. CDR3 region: CASSLEGARETQYF. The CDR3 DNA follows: TGCGCCAGCAGCTTGGAAGGGGCGCGAGAGACCCAGTACTTC.

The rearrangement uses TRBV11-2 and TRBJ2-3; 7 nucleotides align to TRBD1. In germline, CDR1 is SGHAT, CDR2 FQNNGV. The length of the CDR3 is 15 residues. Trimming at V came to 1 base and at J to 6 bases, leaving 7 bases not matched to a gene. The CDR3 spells CASSLVDRASDTQYF. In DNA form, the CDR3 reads TGTGCCAGCAGCTTAGTCGACAGGGCATCCGATACGCAGTATTTT.

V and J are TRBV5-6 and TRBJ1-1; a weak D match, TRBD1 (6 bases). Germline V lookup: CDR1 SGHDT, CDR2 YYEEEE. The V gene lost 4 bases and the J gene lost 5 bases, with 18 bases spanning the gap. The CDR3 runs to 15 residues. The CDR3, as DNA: TGTGCCAGCAGCGCCGGTCAGGGGCTTCGGACTGAAGCTTTCTTT. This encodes CASSAGQGLRTEAFF.